The T cell receptor beta chain under discussion was sequenced for a study of blood T cells in healthy people across ages. The wider study: For every two T cells, template switching captured about one barcoded beta molecule. Study-level results: PBMCs went unsorted, and a conclusive naive versus antigen-experienced comparison was therefore prevented.

Per germline, CDR1 SNHLY and CDR2 FYNNEI. This CDR3 spans 14 amino acids. With 3 bases removed from V and 3 bases from J, the gap between germline ends came to 9 bases. About this clonotype: Its target is not known.

Sample-barcoded 5' priming and a J-beta primer mix drove a second PCR of about 6 to 12 cycles. Researchers report that a template-switch adaptor with 12 random nucleotides tagged each cDNA molecule. Samples each returned at least 3 million CDR3-containing paired-end reads. MiXCR, run by TCRdb on the 5' RACE reads, gives a single entry per CDR3 protein. Here the sample spans roughly 680,000 distinct CDR3 sequences, around half being singletons. Sample: blood. The sequence derives from a woman aged 55 to 70 in good health. This chain uses TRBV2 with TRBJ1-5; D gene unclear. The CDR3 protein is CASSDRGINQPQHF. As DNA, the CDR3 is TGTGCCAGCAGTGACCGTGGAATCAATCAGCCCCAGCATTTT.